The clone carrying this T cell receptor (beta chain) was detected only a few times. The source of the sample is a study of early T cells in non-severe SARS-CoV-2 infection. Unique molecular identifiers were affixed to single, distinct cDNA molecules. Each CDR3 protein is one row after TCRdb ran MiXCR on the 5' RACE reads. The data contain about 97,000 distinct CDR3 sequences, approximately 11% of them singletons. Germline V lookup: CDR1 SNHLY, CDR2 FYNNEI. V lost 4 bases, J lost 4 bases, and 10 bases lay in between. This CDR3 contains 13 residues. The clonotype originates from an adult who was a healthcare worker with PCR-confirmed SARS-CoV-2 infection or an uninfected control (not recorded which). The chain links TRBV2 to TRBJ1-1; D possibly corresponds to TRBD1 (6 bases). The sample here was whole blood, taken at baseline. CDR3 in DNA: TGTGCCAGCAGTGGGGGGCTGGGCACTGAAGCTTTCTTT. This translates into CASSGGLGTEAFF.